This T cell receptor (beta chain) appears in the sequencing data of a study of T cell changes during pregnancy in multiple sclerosis. Generated by immunoSEQ multiplex PCR, the TCRdb table keeps only in-frame clones and is missing some. The data hold about 64,000 clones, with around nine tenths observed a single time. Specimen: peripheral blood, collected in the second trimester of pregnancy. The TCR comes from a female donor with multiple sclerosis, enrolled in a pregnancy study.

Written as DNA, the CDR3 is TGCGCCAGCAGCTTGGGCAAGAGTGGGGGGGAACAAGAGACCCAGTACTTC. This sequence encodes CASSLGKSGGEQETQYF. The chain links TRBV5-1 to TRBJ2-5, with 7 bases matching TRBD2. The J segment lost 2 bases and the V segment lost 0 bases, leaving 10 bases of the junction unmatched. The germline CDR1 and CDR2 sequences are SGHRS and YFSETQ. The CDR3 has 17 residues.